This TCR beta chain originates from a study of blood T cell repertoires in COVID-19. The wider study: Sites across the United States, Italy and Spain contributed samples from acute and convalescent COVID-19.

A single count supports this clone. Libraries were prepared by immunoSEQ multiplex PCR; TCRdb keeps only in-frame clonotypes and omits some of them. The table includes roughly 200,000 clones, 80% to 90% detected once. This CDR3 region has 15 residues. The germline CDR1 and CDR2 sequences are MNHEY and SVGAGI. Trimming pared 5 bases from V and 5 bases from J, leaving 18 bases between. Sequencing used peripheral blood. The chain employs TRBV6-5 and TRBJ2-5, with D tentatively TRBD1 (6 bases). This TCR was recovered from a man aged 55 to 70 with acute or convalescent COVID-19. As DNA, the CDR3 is TGTGCCAGCAGTCTAACGGGCAGGGGAGAGGAGACCCAGTACTTC. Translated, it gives CASSLTGRGEETQYF.